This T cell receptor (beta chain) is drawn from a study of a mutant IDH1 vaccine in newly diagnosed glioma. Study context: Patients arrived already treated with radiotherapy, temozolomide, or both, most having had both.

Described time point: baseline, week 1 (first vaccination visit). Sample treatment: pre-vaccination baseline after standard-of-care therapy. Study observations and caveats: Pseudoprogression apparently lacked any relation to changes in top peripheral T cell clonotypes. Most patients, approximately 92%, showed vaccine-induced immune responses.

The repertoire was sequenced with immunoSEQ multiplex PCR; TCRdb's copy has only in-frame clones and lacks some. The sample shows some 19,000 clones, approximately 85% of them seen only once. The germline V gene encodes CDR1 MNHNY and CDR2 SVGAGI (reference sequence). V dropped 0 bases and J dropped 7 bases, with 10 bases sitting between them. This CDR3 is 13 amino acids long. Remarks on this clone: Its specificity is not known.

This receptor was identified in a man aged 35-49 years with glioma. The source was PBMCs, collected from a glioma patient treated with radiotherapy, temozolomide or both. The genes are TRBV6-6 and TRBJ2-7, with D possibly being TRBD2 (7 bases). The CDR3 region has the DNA TGTGCCAGCAGTTACTCGGGGGGGCGTGAGCAGTACTTC. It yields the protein CASSYSGGREQYF.